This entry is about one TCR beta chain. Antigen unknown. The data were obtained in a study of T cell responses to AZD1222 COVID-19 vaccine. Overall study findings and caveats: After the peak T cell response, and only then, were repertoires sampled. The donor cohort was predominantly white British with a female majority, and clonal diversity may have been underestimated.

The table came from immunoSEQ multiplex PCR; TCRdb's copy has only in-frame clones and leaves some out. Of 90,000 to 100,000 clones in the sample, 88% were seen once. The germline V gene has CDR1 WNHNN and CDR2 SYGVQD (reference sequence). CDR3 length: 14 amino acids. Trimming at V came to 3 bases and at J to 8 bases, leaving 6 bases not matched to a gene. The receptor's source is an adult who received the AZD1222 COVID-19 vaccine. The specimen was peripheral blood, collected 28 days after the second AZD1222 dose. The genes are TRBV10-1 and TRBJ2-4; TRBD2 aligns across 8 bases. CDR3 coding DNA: TGCGCCAGCAGTGATCCGGGACTAGGCTACATTCAGTACTTC. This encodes CASSDPGLGYIQYF.